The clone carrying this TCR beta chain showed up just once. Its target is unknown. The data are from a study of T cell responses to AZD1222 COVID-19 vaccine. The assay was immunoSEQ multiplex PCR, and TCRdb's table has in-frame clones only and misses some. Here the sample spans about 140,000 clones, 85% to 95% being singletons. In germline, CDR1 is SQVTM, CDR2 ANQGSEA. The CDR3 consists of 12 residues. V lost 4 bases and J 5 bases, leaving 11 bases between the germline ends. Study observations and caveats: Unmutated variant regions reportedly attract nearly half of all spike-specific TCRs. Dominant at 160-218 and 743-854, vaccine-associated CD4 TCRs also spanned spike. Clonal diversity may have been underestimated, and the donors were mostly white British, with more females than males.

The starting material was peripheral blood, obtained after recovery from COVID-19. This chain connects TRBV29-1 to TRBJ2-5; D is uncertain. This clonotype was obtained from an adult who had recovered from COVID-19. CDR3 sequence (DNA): TGCAGCGTTGGTCCCAGCTATGAGACCCAGTACTTC. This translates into CSVGPSYETQYF.